This T cell receptor beta chain was identified during a study of CD8 T cell repertoires and HIV-1 epitope variants. Study summary: Separate from the cultures, 1M uncultured T cells served as baseline.

The data were produced by immunoSEQ multiplex PCR, yet TCRdb's version contains in-frame clones alone and is incomplete. The sample contains about 95,000 clones, around 75% of which appear only once. The sample holds many counts of this clone. Trimming cost V 3 bases and J 6 bases; bases outside gene matches: 11. This CDR3 has 16 amino acids. The V gene's germline CDR1 is LNHDA and CDR2 SQIVND (reference sequence). The specimen was uncultured baseline CD8+ T cells from peripheral blood mononuclear cells (PBMCs). The origin of this receptor is a male donor with HIV. The V call is TRBV19, the J call TRBJ2-1, with 7 bases aligning to TRBD2. CDR3 in DNA: TGTGCCAGTAGTATGGACCGGTGGCGGGAGCTCAATGAGCAGTTCTTC. Its protein product is CASSMDRWRELNEQFF. The full variable domain, completed using reference TRBV19 and TRBJ2-1, is DGGITQSPKYLFRKEGQNVTLSCEQNLNHDAMYWYRQDPGQGLRLIYYSQIVNDFQKGDIAEGYSVSREKKESFPLTVTSAQKNPTAFYLCASSMDRWRELNEQFFGPGTRLTVL.